The source of this T cell receptor (beta chain) is a study of T-cell memory formation after mild COVID-19. Study overall: Largely, the TCR clusters proved donor specific.

TCRdb reprocessed the 5' RACE reads with MiXCR, giving one entry per CDR3 protein. Of hundreds of thousands of distinct CDR3 sequences listed, 20% are singletons. On this clonotype itself: Its antigen is not known.

Study conclusions and caveats: Researchers report contracting CD4+ clones mostly in CM and EM, with CD8+ clones in EMRA.

This CDR3 is 13 amino acids long. The V gene's germline CDR1 is MNHNS and CDR2 SASEGT. V lost 3 bases, J lost 10 bases, and 13 bases lay in between. The chain employs TRBV6-1 and TRBJ2-1, with TRBD1 as a possible D gene (5 bases). The sample comprised PBMCs or a T cell subset sorted from them (not recorded which). This TCR came from an adult woman who had mild COVID-19 (a few samples of this study predate the infection). Cell type and time point are not known. The CDR3: CASSEGQGREQFF. CDR3 in DNA: TGTGCCAGCAGTGAGGGCCAGGGTAGGGAGCAGTTCTTC.